This T cell receptor (beta chain) originates from a study of blood T cell repertoires in COVID-19. The wider study: T cells, B-cell-depleted T cells, or PBMCs supplied cDNA or gDNA.

Sequencing was performed with immunoSEQ multiplex PCR; in TCRdb, only in-frame clones are kept and a portion is missing. The data show approximately 250,000 clones, 83% seen once. The germline V gene has CDR1 MNHEY and CDR2 SMNVEV (reference sequence). The CDR3 spans 14 residues. V lost 0 bases, J lost 7 bases, and 10 bases lay in between. This chain joins TRBV27 and TRBJ2-1; D gene ambiguous. The receptor comes from a man in his sixties who had recovered from COVID-19. Sequencing was done on a sample of peripheral blood. CDR3 residues: CASSLSPSRNEQFF. In nucleotides, the CDR3 is TGTGCCAGCAGTTTATCGCCTAGTAGGAATGAGCAGTTCTTC.